What follows are 6 T cell receptor beta chains derived from one specimen sequenced in a study of blood T cell repertoires in COVID-19. Some clones are missing from TCRdb's copy, which holds only in-frame ones; the method was immunoSEQ multiplex PCR. The sample records roughly 260,000 clones, approximately 80% being singletons. What was sequenced was peripheral blood. Source of these receptors: a woman of 80 years or more with active or convalescent COVID-19.

The chain recombines TRBV18 with TRBJ2-1; TRBD2 aligns across 9 bases. V was pared by 6 bases and J by 13 bases, with 7 bases of the junction left unmatched. CDR3 length: 12 amino acids. Germline V lookup: CDR1 KGHSH, CDR2 LQKENI. The CDR3 nucleotides are TGTGCCAGCTCCTTTAGCGGGGGTCCTCAGTTCTTC. As protein: CASSFSGGPQFF.

This clone was seen a few times. J is TRBJ2-1 and V is TRBV7-9; the match to TRBD2 covers 9 bases. The ends lost 5 bases at V and 9 bases at J; junction bases unmatched: 8. Germline CDR1 and CDR2: SEHNR and FQNEAQ (reference sequence). This CDR3 spans 14 amino acids. The CDR3 sequence is CASSQASSGIEQFF. CDR3 DNA: TGTGCCAGCAGCCAAGCCTCTAGCGGGATTGAGCAGTTCTTC.

In this sample, this clone turned up a few times. This chain uses TRBV3-1 (or the pseudogene TRBV3-2) with TRBJ1-2; no definite D call. Trimming took 0 bases from V and 8 from J, leaving 16 bases between them. The CDR3 runs 15 residues. Germline V CDR1 and CDR2: LGHDT, YNNKEL (reference sequence). The CDR3 sequence: CASSQEGVREGGYTF. CDR3 nucleotides: TGTGCCAGCAGCCAAGAAGGTGTGAGGGAAGGGGGCTACACCTTC.

The chain joins TRBV20-1 to TRBJ1-5; TRBD1 matches 7 bases. Germline V gene data show CDR1 as DFQATT and CDR2 as SNEGSKA (reference sequence). The CDR3 has 11 amino acids. V lost 7 bases to trimming and J lost 4 bases; unmatched junction nucleotides: 1. The CDR3 here is CSVQGNQPQHF. The CDR3 bases are TGCAGTGTACAGGGGAATCAGCCCCAGCATTTT.

Remarks on this clone: The sample carries other DNA sequences with the same CDR3. The chain joins TRBV3-1 (or the pseudogene TRBV3-2) to TRBJ1-3; D is unresolved. This CDR3 is built from 16 residues. Deletions cut 6 bases from V and 3 bases from J, with 18 bases between. The V gene's germline CDR1 is LGHDT and CDR2 YNNKEL (reference sequence). The CDR3 loop reads CASSFTTRGGGNTIYF. The CDR3 coding sequence is TGTGCCAGCAGTTTCACCACCCGGGGTGGTGGAAACACCATATATTTT.

The rearrangement joins TRBV28 to TRBJ1-2, with no clear D. V was clipped by 3 bases and J by 8 bases, with 10 bases between them. The CDR3 totals 12 residues. Germline V gene sequence: CDR1 MDHEN, CDR2 SYDVKM. CDR3 residues: CASSFGGPGYTF. The CDR3 DNA follows: TGTGCCAGCAGTTTCGGAGGGCCGGGCTACACCTTC.